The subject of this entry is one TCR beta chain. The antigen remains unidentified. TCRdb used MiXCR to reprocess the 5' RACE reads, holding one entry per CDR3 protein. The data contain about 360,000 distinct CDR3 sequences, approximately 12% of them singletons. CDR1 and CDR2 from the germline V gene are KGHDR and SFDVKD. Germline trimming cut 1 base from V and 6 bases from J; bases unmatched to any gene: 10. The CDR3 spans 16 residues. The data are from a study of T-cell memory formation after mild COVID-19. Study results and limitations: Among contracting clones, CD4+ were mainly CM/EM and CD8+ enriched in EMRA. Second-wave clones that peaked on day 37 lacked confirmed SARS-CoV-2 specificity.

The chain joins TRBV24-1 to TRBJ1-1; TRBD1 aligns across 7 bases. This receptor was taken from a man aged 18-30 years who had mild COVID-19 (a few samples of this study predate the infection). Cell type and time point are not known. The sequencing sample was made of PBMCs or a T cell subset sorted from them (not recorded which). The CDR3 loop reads CATSDLWKQGMAEAFF. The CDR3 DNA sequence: TGTGCCACCAGTGATTTATGGAAACAGGGGATGGCTGAAGCTTTCTTT.